This T cell receptor (beta chain) was identified in a study of OX40 agonist ivuxolimab in advanced cancers. About the research overall: The drug used for patients, ivuxolimab, was an agonistic anti-OX40 (CD134) antibody.

Anyone with autoimmune disease history or systemic immunosuppression was excluded. Blood sampling was done at baseline, cycle 4 day 1, and cycle 7 day 1. Only in-frame clones appear in the TCRdb table, and some are missing; sequencing was by immunoSEQ multiplex PCR. The sample shows 45,000 to 65,000 clones, 88% of them seen only once. On this clone itself: The antigen is undetermined.

General study points: At 0.1 to 3.0 mg/kg and by week 6, clonal expansion occurred in CD4+ and CD8+ blood T cells.

The ends were cut back, 4 bases at V and 1 base at J, with 19 bases in the middle. Germline CDR1 is SGHAT and CDR2 is FQDESV (reference sequence). This CDR3 region has 18 residues. The material was CD4+ or CD8+ T cells sorted from blood, obtained in a trial of the OX40 agonist ivuxolimab. The receptor comes from an adult with an advanced solid tumor such as melanoma, head and neck, liver or kidney cancer. V usage is TRBV11-1 and J usage is TRBJ2-2; tentative D call: TRBD1 (6 bases). CDR3 region: CASSSDYLDRLNTGELFF. DNA of the CDR3: TGTGCCAGCAGCTCAGATTACCTTGACAGGCTGAACACCGGGGAGCTGTTTTTT.